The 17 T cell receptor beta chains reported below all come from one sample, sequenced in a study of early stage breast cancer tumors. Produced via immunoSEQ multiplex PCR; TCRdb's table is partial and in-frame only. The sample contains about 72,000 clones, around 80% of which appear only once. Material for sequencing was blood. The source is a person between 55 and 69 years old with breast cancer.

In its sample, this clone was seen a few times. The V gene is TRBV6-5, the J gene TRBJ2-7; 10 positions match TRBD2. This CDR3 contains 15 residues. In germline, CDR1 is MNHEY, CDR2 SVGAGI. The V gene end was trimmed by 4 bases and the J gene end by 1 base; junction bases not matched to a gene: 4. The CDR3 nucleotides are TGTGCCAGCAGTTCTGGGACTAGCGCATCCTACGAGCAGTACTTC. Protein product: CASSSGTSASYEQYF.

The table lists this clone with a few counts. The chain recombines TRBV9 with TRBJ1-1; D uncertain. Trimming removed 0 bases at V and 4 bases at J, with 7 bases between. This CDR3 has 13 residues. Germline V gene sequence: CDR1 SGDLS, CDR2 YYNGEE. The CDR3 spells CASSVGQSTEAFF. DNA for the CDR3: TGTGCCAGCAGCGTAGGGCAGAGCACTGAAGCTTTCTTT.

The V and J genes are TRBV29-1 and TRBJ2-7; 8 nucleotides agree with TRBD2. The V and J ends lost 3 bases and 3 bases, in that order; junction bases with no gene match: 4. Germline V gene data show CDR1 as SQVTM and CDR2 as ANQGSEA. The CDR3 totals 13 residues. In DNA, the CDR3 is TGCAGCGTTGACATAAGCGGGGGCTACGAGCAGTACTTC. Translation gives CSVDISGGYEQYF.

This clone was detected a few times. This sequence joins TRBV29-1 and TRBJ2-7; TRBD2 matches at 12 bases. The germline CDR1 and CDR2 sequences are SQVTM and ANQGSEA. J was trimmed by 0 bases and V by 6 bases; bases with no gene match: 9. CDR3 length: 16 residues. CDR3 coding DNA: TGCAGCGTCGCCAGGACTAGCGGGATTTCCTCCTACGAGCAGTACTTC. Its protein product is CSVARTSGISSYEQYF.

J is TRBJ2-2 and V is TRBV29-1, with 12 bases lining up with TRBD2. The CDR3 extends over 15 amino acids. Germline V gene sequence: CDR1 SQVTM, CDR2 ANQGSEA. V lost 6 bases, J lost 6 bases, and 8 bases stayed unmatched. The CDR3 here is CSVKTSGGFPGELFF. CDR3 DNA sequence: TGCAGCGTCAAAACTAGCGGGGGGTTTCCCGGGGAGCTGTTTTTT.

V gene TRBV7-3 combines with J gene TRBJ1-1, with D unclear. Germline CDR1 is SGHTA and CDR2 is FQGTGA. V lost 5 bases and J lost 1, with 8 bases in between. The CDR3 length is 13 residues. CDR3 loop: CASSATRNTEAFF. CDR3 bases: TGTGCCAGCAGCGCAACCAGGAACACTGAAGCTTTCTTT.

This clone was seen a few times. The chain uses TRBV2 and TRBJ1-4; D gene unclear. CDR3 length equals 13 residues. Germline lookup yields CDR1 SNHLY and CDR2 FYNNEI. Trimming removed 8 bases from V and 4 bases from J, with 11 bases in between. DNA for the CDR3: TGTGCCAGCCGGTTTGGGATTAATGAAAAACTGTTTTTT. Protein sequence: CASRFGINEKLFF.

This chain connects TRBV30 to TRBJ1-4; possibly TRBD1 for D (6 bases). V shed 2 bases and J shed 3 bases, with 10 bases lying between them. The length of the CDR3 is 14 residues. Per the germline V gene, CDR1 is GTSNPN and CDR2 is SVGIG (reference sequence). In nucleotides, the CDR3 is TGTGCCTGGAGTTGGACAGCTTCTAATGAAAAACTGTTTTTT. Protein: CAWSWTASNEKLFF.

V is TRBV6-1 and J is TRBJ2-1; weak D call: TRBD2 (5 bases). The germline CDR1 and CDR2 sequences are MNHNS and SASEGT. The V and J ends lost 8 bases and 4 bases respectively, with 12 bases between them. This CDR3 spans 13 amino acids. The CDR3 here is CASGRTGYNEQFF. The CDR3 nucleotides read TGTGCCAGCGGACGAACGGGGTACAATGAGCAGTTCTTC.

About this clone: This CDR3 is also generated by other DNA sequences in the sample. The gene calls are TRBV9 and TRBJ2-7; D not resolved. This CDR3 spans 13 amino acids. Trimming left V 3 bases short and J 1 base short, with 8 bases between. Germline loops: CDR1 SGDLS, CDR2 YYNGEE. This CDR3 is CASSEGPSYEQYF. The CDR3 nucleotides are TGTGCCAGCAGCGAGGGCCCTTCCTACGAGCAGTACTTC.

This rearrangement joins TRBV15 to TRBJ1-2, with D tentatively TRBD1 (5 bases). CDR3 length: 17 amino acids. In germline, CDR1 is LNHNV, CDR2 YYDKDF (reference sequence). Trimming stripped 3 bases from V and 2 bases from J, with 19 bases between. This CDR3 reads CATSSLPQGRNNYGYTF. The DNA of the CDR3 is TGTGCCACCAGCAGCCTCCCCCAGGGCCGAAACAACTATGGCTACACCTTC.

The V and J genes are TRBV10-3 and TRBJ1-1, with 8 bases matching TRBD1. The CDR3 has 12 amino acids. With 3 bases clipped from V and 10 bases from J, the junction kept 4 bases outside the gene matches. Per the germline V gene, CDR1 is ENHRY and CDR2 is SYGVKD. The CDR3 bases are TGTGCCATCAGTGAAGGGACAGGAGGAGCTTTCTTT. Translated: CAISEGTGGAFF.

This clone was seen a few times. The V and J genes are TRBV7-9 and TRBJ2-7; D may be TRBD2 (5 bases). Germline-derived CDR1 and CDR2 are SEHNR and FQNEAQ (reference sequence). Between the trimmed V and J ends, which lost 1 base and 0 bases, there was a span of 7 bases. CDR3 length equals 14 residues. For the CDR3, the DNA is TGTGCCAGCAGCTTAGGCGGGCGCTCCTACGAGCAGTACTTC. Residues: CASSLGGRSYEQYF.

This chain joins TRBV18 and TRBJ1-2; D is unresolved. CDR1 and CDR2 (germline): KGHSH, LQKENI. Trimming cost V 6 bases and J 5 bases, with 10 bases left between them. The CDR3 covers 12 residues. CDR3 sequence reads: CASSTASYGYTF. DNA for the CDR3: TGTGCCAGCTCCACAGCGTCATATGGCTACACCTTC.

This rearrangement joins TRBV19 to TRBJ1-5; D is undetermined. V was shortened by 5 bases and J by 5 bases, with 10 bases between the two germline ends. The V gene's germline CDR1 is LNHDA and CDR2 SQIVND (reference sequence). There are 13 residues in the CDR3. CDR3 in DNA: TGTGCCAGTAGTCCCCAAGTCTATCAGCCCCAGCATTTT. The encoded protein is CASSPQVYQPQHF.

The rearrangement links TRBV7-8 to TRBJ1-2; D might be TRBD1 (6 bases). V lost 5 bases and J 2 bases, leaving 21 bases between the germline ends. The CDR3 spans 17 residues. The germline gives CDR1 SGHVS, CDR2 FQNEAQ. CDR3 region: CASSTRAGAFLNYGYTF. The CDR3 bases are TGTGCCAGCAGCACCCGTGCGGGGGCGTTTCTAAACTATGGCTACACCTTC.

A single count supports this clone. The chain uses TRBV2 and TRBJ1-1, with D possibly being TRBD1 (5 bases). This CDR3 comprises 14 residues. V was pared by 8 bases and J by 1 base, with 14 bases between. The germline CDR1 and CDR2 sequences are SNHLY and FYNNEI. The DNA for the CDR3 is TGTGCCAGCGCCCGACAGAATTGGAACACTGAAGCTTTCTTT. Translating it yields CASARQNWNTEAFF.